The sequence of this T cell receptor (beta chain) was determined in a study of blood T cell repertoires in COVID-19. Study-wide background: PBMCs, B-cell-depleted T cells, or T cells were the source of the cDNA or gDNA that made up the material.

The assay was immunoSEQ multiplex PCR, and TCRdb's table has in-frame clones only and misses some. The sample carries a few hundred thousand clones, approximately 90% recorded once. Cohorts were assigned according to the clinical history that participants reported. Two negative PCRs, clearance, or symptom resolution were required of recovered Cohort 3 donors. CDR3 size: 16 residues. The V end lost 0 bases, the J end lost 0 bases, and 12 bases lay between the germline ends. Looked up from germline, CDR1 is GTSNPN and CDR2 is SVGIG (reference sequence). The specimen sequenced was PBMCs or T cells enriched from blood (not recorded which). The chain employs TRBV30 and TRBJ1-3; tentatively, D is TRBD1 (6 bases). The sequence came from a man aged 18 to 29 who had recovered from COVID-19. The CDR3 nucleotides are TGTGCCTGGAGTGTATTTGGGACAACCTCTGGAAACACCATATATTTT. Translation: CAWSVFGTTSGNTIYF.